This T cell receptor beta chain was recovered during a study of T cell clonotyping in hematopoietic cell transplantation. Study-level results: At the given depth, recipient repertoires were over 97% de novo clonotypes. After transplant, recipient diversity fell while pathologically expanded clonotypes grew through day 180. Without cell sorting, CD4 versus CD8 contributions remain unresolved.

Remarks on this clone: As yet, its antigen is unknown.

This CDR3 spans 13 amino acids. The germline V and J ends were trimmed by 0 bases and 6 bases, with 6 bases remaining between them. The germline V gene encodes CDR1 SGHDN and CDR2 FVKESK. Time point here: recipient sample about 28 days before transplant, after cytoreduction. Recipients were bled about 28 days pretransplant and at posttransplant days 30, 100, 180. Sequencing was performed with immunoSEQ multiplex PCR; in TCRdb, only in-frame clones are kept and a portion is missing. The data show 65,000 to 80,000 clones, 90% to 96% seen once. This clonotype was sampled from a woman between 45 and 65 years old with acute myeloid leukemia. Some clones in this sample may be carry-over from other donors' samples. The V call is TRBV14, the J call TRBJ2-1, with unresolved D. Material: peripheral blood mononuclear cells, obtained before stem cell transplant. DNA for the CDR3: TGTGCCAGCAGCCAAGATCACCTCAATGAGCAGTTCTTC. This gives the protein CASSQDHLNEQFF.